This TCR beta chain was captured in a study of human T cells and chemical hapten exposure. Sample time point: pre-sensitization, week 0. The treatment denotes: therapeutic diphenylcyclopropenone sensitization with weekly scalp DPC. There are a few counts of this clonotype. What it recognizes is unknown. The study, taken as a whole, reports: The formation of large CDR3 similarity clusters by expanded TCRs significantly exceeded that of controls.

TCRdb re-called the RACE reads through MiXCR, storing one row per CDR3 protein. This sample has around 250,000 distinct CDR3 sequences, with about 8.1% found just once. Germline V lookup: CDR1 SGHTA, CDR2 FQGNSA. The ends were cut back, 1 base at V and 3 bases at J, with 16 bases in the middle. This CDR3 region has 16 residues. The sequencing here drew on whole blood, taken in connection with sensitization to the hapten diphenylcyclopropenone (DPC). The chain uses TRBV7-2 and TRBJ2-7; tentatively, D is TRBD2 (7 bases). The source of this sequence is a woman in her thirties or forties with alopecia areata. Some clones in this sample may be carry-over from other donors' samples. The CDR3 protein is CASSLDAQGRDYEQYF. Here the CDR3 DNA reads TGTGCCAGCAGCTTAGACGCGCAGGGGAGGGACTACGAGCAGTACTTC.